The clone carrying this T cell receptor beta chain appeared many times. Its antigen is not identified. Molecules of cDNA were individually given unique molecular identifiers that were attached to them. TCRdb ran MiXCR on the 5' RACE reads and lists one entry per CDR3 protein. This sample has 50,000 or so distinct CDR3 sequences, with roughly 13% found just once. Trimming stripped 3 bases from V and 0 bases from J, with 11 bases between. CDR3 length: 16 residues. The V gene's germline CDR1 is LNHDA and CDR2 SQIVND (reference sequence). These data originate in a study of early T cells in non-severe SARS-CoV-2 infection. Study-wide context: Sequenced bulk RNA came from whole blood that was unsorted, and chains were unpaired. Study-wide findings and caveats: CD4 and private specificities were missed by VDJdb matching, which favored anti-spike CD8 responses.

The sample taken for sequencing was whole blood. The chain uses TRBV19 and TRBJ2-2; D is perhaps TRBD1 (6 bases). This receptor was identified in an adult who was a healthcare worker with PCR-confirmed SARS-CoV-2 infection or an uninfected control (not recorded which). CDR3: CASSIPQGSNTGELFF. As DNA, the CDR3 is TGTGCCAGTAGTATCCCACAGGGTTCGAACACCGGGGAGCTGTTTTTT.